This note documents a single TCR beta chain sequence. The sample is drawn from a study of blood T cell repertoires in COVID-19. On the study more broadly: Material from acute and convalescent COVID-19 was sourced from the United States, Italy and Spain. PBMCs, B-cell-depleted T cells, or T cells provided the cDNA or gDNA that made up the material.

The CDR3 has 13 amino acids. The V end lost 4 bases, the J end lost 5 bases, and 12 bases lay between the germline ends. Germline assignment: CDR1 SGHRS and CDR2 YFSETQ. Source study methods: Nucleated cell counts were estimated from reference gene primer amplification. Profiling relied on immunoSEQ multiplex PCR, and the TCRdb table lists in-frame clones only, not all of them. D and trimming come from the DNA, and the V and J calls and clone size come from that table. This sample has under 300,000 clones, with roughly 90% found just once. The V call is TRBV5-1, the J call TRBJ1-2; no reliable D call. This receptor was identified in a man aged 25 to 40 who had recovered from COVID-19. Sequencing used peripheral blood. The CDR3 sequence is CASSQSPGYGYTF. CDR3 bases: TGCGCCAGCAGCCAAAGTCCCGGGTATGGCTACACCTTC. Complete variable domain (other parts from reference TRBV5-1 and TRBJ1-2): KAGVTQTPRYLIKTRGQQVTLSCSPISGHRSVSWYQQTPGQGLQFLFEYFSETQRNKGNFPGRFSGRQFSNSRSEMNVSTLELGDSALYLCASSQSPGYGYTFGSGTRLTVV.